This TCR beta chain is drawn from a study of blood T cell repertoires in COVID-19. Study overall: From the United States, Italy and Spain came samples of acute and convalescent COVID-19.

This clone has just a few counts. The junction and the germline gene differ at one end; a read error may be behind it. Original processing methods: Amplification from reference gene primers served as the basis for estimated nucleated cell counts. The assay was immunoSEQ multiplex PCR, and TCRdb's table has in-frame clones only and misses some. The V and J calls and clone size are taken from that table; D and trimming were inferred from the DNA. This table has under 200,000 clones, 82% appearing once. This CDR3 is 11 amino acids long. Per germline, CDR1 SGHTA and CDR2 FQGNSA. The J gene is TRBJ1-4, the V gene TRBV7-2; a weak D match, TRBD1 (5 bases). The clonotype originates from a woman under 40 with acute or convalescent COVID-19. Sequencing was carried out using peripheral blood. The CDR3 region is CASSLGQGLSF. The DNA of the CDR3 is TGTGCCAGCAGCTTAGGGCAGGGCCTGAGTTTT.